This T cell receptor beta chain was sequenced in a study of CD8 T cells in ankylosing spondylitis. General observations from the study: Among TCR beta sequences, a motif of eight or nine highly homologous variants appeared characteristic of ankylosing spondylitis blood. From matched ankylosing spondylitis synovial fluid, disease-linked clones were reportedly recovered at significantly enriched levels. Clones linked to the disease showed a CD8+ phenotype. They occurred at relatively low frequencies in peripheral blood. Earlier reports found some motif variants in synovial fluid and blood in reactive arthritis.

Deletions cut 6 bases from V and 7 bases from J, with 21 bases between. The CDR3 covers 14 residues. Germline assignment: CDR1 DFQATT and CDR2 SNEGSKA (reference sequence). As regards this clonotype: Its specificity is not known.

One entry per CDR3 protein, called by TCRdb with MiXCR from the 5' RACE reads. The sample yields about 160,000 distinct CDR3 sequences, around 20% seen once. The chain recombines TRBV20-1 with TRBJ2-5; weak D call: TRBD2 (6 bases). The sequence derives from a male donor with ankylosing spondylitis or in good health (not recorded which). The sequenced sample was blood, either unsorted or a sorted T cell fraction (not recorded which). Written as DNA, the CDR3 is TGCAGTGCCCCTGTTAGCGGAACTCCAGGGACCCAGTACTTC. It translates to CSAPVSGTPGTQYF.